This T cell receptor beta chain was recorded in a study of T cells in Graves' hyperthyroidism and ophthalmopathy. Study-wide results and caveats: Expanded thyroid clonotypes (above 0.001) were mostly also found in blood.

It was RNA transcripts that yielded the amplified TCR beta CDR3 regions. In the first-round RT-PCR of the TCR CDR3, the HTBI primer set was used. TCRdb fed the multiplex PCR reads into MiXCR, producing one record per CDR3 protein. The profile shows 690,000 or so distinct CDR3 sequences, roughly 20% of them singletons. The germline V gene has CDR1 LNHNV and CDR2 YYDKDF (reference sequence). This CDR3 is 13 amino acids long. Trimming cost V 5 bases and J 6 bases, with 11 bases left between them. This clonotype has a handful of counts. The antigen is not known. This receptor was taken from a woman between 45 and 65 years old with Graves' hyperthyroidism that later progressed to Graves' ophthalmopathy. V and J are TRBV15 and TRBJ2-1; D is possibly TRBD1 or TRBD2 (5 bases each). The sample was blood. In DNA form, the CDR3 reads TGTGCCACCAGCCGCCGGGACCTCAATGAGCAGTTCTTC. This encodes CATSRRDLNEQFF. Full variable domain (missing parts from reference TRBV15 and TRBJ2-1): DAMVIQNPRYQVTQFGKPVTLSCSQTLNHNVMYWYQQKSSQAPKLLFHYYDKDFNNEADTPDNFQSRRPNTSFCFLDIRSPGLGDTAMYLCATSRRDLNEQFFGPGTRLTVL.